The 26 T cell receptor beta chains below come from one sample, sequenced in a study of blood T cell repertoires in COVID-19. Assay: immunoSEQ multiplex PCR; the TCRdb copy retains only in-frame clones and omits some. The sample holds fewer than 300,000 clones, roughly 88% seen once. Sequencing input: PBMCs or T cells enriched from blood (not recorded which). These TCRs come from a woman in her 30s who had recovered from COVID-19.

J is TRBJ2-3 and V is TRBV10-3; TRBD2 matches at 12 bases. Germline trimming cut 10 bases from V and 2 bases from J; bases unmatched to any gene: 7. The CDR3 length is 15 residues. CDR1 is ENHRY and CDR2 is SYGVKD in the germline V gene. The CDR3 sequence: CASRLAGADTDTQYF. The CDR3 DNA is TGTGCCAGTCGACTAGCGGGAGCTGACACAGATACGCAGTATTTT.

The genes are TRBV30 and TRBJ1-4; D gene ambiguous. CDR3 length equals 12 residues. Looked up from germline, CDR1 is GTSNPN and CDR2 is SVGIG (reference sequence). V was clipped by 0 bases and J by 8 bases, with 7 bases between them. For the CDR3, the DNA is TGTGCCTGGAGTGTACGAGAGGAAAAACTGTTTTTT. This gives the protein CAWSVREEKLFF.

This clone showed up just a few times. The gene calls are TRBV27 and TRBJ1-1; D is possibly TRBD1 (5 bases). The CDR3 runs to 16 residues. The germline V gene has CDR1 MNHEY and CDR2 SMNVEV (reference sequence). The V gene lost 2 bases and the J gene lost 4 bases, with 17 bases spanning the gap. CDR3 sequence reads: CASSLGYGGRSTEAFF. The CDR3 nucleotides are TGTGCCAGCAGTTTAGGGTACGGGGGAAGAAGCACTGAAGCTTTCTTT.

This clone was recorded only once. The genes are TRBV9 and TRBJ2-2, with D maybe TRBD2 (5 bases). The germline V and J ends were trimmed by 0 bases and 5 bases, with 14 bases remaining between them. CDR1 is SGDLS and CDR2 is YYNGEE in the germline V gene. The CDR3 sequence is 16 residues long. The CDR3 nucleotides read TGTGCCAGCAGCGTAGGAGCGGCGAGACAAACCGGGGAGCTGTTTTTT. This translates into CASSVGAARQTGELFF.

This clone was picked up a small number of times. V and J are TRBV6-2 or TRBV6-3 and TRBJ1-4, with a possible D match to TRBD1 (6 bases). This CDR3 has 12 amino acids. Trimming pared 5 bases from V and 6 bases from J, leaving 7 bases between. Germline V gene lookup returns CDR1 MNHEY and CDR2 SVGEGT. For the CDR3, the DNA is TGTGCCAGCAGTCCAGGGGATGAAAAACTGTTTTTT. Translated, it gives CASSPGDEKLFF.

This chain uses TRBV28 with TRBJ1-2; TRBD1 might be the D (5 bases). Germline V gives CDR1 MDHEN, CDR2 SYDVKM. This CDR3 has 16 amino acids. The V gene lost 2 bases and the J gene lost 6 bases, with 19 bases spanning the gap. The CDR3 is CASSLGWGVGEDGYTF. The DNA of the CDR3 is TGTGCCAGCAGTTTAGGATGGGGGGTTGGAGAGGATGGCTACACCTTC.

The table lists this clone with a count of one. This rearrangement joins TRBV13 to TRBJ1-2; D is unresolved. The V end was cut by 4 bases, the J end by 8 bases, with 17 bases between. This CDR3 is built from 14 residues. Germline V gene lookup returns CDR1 PRHDT and CDR2 FYEKMQ (reference sequence). In nucleotides, the CDR3 is TGTGCCAGCAGCTCTATCCGGGAATCTGGGGGCTACACCTTC. Its protein product is CASSSIRESGGYTF.

The chain links TRBV24-1 to TRBJ2-4; TRBD2 agrees at 9 bases. Unmatched junction bases numbered 12, after V lost 4 bases and J lost 6 bases. CDR1 and CDR2 (germline): KGHDR, SFDVKD. The CDR3 totals 17 residues. The CDR3 coding sequence is TGTGCCACCAGTGACACAAGCGGGGGGACTTGGGGAAACATTCAGTACTTC. Its protein is CATSDTSGGTWGNIQYF.

This chain uses TRBV6-5 with TRBJ2-2; tentatively, D is TRBD1 (6 bases). The CDR3 is 15 amino acids. Trimming pared 6 bases from V and 2 bases from J, leaving 13 bases between. Germline lookup yields CDR1 MNHEY and CDR2 SVGAGI. Here the CDR3 reads CASSIRTANTGELFF. For the CDR3, the DNA is TGTGCCAGCAGCATCCGGACAGCTAACACCGGGGAGCTGTTTTTT.

This chain joins TRBV24-1 and TRBJ2-6; D may be TRBD1 (5 bases). This CDR3 is 17 amino acids long. Germline CDR1 is KGHDR and CDR2 is SFDVKD. Trimming pared 3 bases from V and 1 base from J, leaving 12 bases between. Here the CDR3 reads CATSDPIRESGANVLTF. Here the CDR3 DNA reads TGTGCCACCAGTGATCCGATCAGGGAATCTGGGGCCAACGTCCTGACTTTC.

As to this clone: The junction departs from germline at one end; a sequencing error may be responsible. V usage is TRBV3-1 (or the pseudogene TRBV3-2) and J usage is TRBJ2-4, with 8 bases that match TRBD1. Germline CDR1 and CDR2: LGHDT and YNNKEL (reference sequence). The CDR3 is 14 amino acids. The CDR3 region has the DNA TGTGCCAGCAGCAAACAGGGGGGATCTGAAGTACGGCACTTC. It codes for CASSKQGGSEVRHF.

The rearrangement links TRBV18 to TRBJ2-5, with D possibly matching TRBD1 (6 bases). Per germline, CDR1 KGHSH and CDR2 LQKENI. The CDR3 consists of 14 residues. With 3 bases removed from V and 2 bases from J, the gap between germline ends came to 10 bases. The CDR3 spells CASSPGTRQETQYF. The CDR3 DNA follows: TGTGCCAGCTCACCCGGGACAAGACAAGAGACCCAGTACTTC.

This clone was seen a handful of times. Other DNA sequences in the sample encode the same CDR3. This sequence joins TRBV28 and TRBJ1-2, with TRBD1 matching 11 bases. The CDR3 is 14 residues long. Germline V gene data show CDR1 as MDHEN and CDR2 as SYDVKM. V gave up 5 bases and J gave up 4 bases; unmatched junction bases: 3. CDR3 DNA sequence: TGTGCCAGCAGTAGGGACAGGGGGATCTATGGCTACACCTTC. This codes for CASSRDRGIYGYTF.

This chain joins TRBV5-4 and TRBJ1-2; D may be TRBD1 (5 bases). The germline CDR1 and CDR2 sequences are SGHNT and YYREEE (reference sequence). This CDR3 comprises 14 residues. V shed 1 base and J shed 7 bases, with 14 bases lying between them. CDR3 in DNA: TGTGCCAGCAGCTTGTCTGGGGGAGGGGCTGGCTACACCTTC. Amino acids: CASSLSGGGAGYTF.

V is TRBV19 and J is TRBJ2-1, with D perhaps matching TRBD1 (5 bases). The CDR3 sequence is 12 residues long. V lost 4 bases and J 12 bases, leaving 13 bases between the germline ends. Germline V lookup: CDR1 LNHDA, CDR2 SQIVND (reference sequence). The CDR3 nucleotides read TGTGCCAGTAGTAGATTCCAGGGTGTGCAGTTCTTC. Protein: CASSRFQGVQFF.

The chain couples TRBV5-1 to TRBJ2-4; D may be TRBD1 (6 bases). V was pared by 4 bases and J by 9 bases, with 23 bases between. CDR1 is SGHRS and CDR2 is YFSETQ in the germline V gene. The CDR3 consists of 16 residues. CDR3 loop: CASSEARDTLLGIQYF. The DNA of the CDR3 is TGCGCCAGCAGCGAGGCCCGGGACACACTATTAGGCATTCAGTACTTC.

The V gene is TRBV6-6, the J gene TRBJ2-3; TRBD2 agrees at 7 bases. V shed 0 bases and J 7 bases; nucleotides not matched to a gene: 7. Germline values: CDR1 MNHNY, CDR2 SVGAGI (reference sequence). The CDR3 loop spans 15 amino acids. CDR3: CASSYSIAGAYTQYF. The CDR3, as DNA: TGTGCCAGCAGTTACTCGATCGCGGGAGCGTATACGCAGTATTTT.

This clone was observed once. The chain links TRBV2 to TRBJ1-2; 10 bases agree with TRBD1. J was trimmed by 9 bases and V by 9 bases; bases with no gene match: 13. Germline-derived CDR1 and CDR2 are SNHLY and FYNNEI. The CDR3 consists of 14 residues. In DNA, the CDR3 is TGTGCCAGGAATCCCGGGACAGGGGAACACAGCTACACCTTC. Amino acids: CARNPGTGEHSYTF.

Concerning this clone: This sample also contains other DNA sequences that code for the same CDR3. The J gene is TRBJ1-1, the V gene TRBV24-1; D may be TRBD1 (6 bases). CDR3 length: 13 residues. Trimming removed 5 bases from V and 4 bases from J, with 10 bases in between. Germline CDR1 reads KGHDR; CDR2 reads SFDVKD. CDR3 loop: CATSAGGGTEAFF. DNA of the CDR3: TGTGCCACCAGTGCGGGGGGCGGCACTGAAGCTTTCTTT.

The chain employs TRBV7-9 and TRBJ1-1, with D maybe TRBD1 (5 bases). The CDR3 has 13 residues. The V gene lost 1 base and the J gene lost 8 bases, with 11 bases spanning the gap. Germline CDR1 and CDR2: SEHNR and FQNEAQ (reference sequence). The CDR3 region has the DNA TGTGCCAGCAGCTTAGTTATTTCAGGGGAAGCTTTCTTT. Protein product: CASSLVISGEAFF.

This sequence joins TRBV15 and TRBJ2-2; TRBD2 aligns across 8 bases. This CDR3 comprises 14 residues. Looked up from germline, CDR1 is LNHNV and CDR2 is YYDKDF (reference sequence). The ends lost 5 bases at V and 5 bases at J; junction bases unmatched: 4. The CDR3 spells CATSVKRETGELFF. DNA of the CDR3: TGTGCCACCAGCGTAAAGCGGGAGACCGGGGAGCTGTTTTTT.

The rearrangement links TRBV4-1 to TRBJ1-3, with TRBD1 identical over 7 bases. This CDR3 is built from 18 residues. Germline loops: CDR1 MGHRA, CDR2 YSYEKL. J gave up 1 base and V 4 bases, and 13 bases lay outside the gene matches. The CDR3 DNA is TGCGCCAGCAGCCGCACAGGGACAGTCGGGCGTTCTGGAAACACCATATATTTT. This translates into CASSRTGTVGRSGNTIYF.

About this clone: One end of the junction varies from germline; a read error may be responsible. The chain recombines TRBV19 with TRBJ1-5, with D possibly being TRBD1 (6 bases). The CDR3 runs 15 residues. Germline V lookup: CDR1 LNHDA, CDR2 SQIVND (reference sequence). The CDR3 loop is CASSRSETGNQAQHF. The DNA for the CDR3 is TGTGCCAGTAGTAGAAGTGAGACAGGTAATCAGGCCCAGCATTTT.

This clone has just a few counts. The chain links TRBV27 to TRBJ1-3, with D possibly TRBD1 on 6 matching bases. The CDR3 runs to 15 residues. The V gene's germline CDR1 is MNHEY and CDR2 SMNVEV (reference sequence). V was pared by 5 bases and J by 4 bases, with 15 bases between. CDR3 in DNA: TGTGCCAGCAGTCTGAGCGGGGGCAGGGGAAACACCATATATTTT. Its translation is CASSLSGGRGNTIYF.

The chain has TRBV13 and TRBJ1-1, with TRBD1 matching over 9 bases. Germline values: CDR1 PRHDT, CDR2 FYEKMQ (reference sequence). The CDR3 consists of 15 residues. V lost 6 bases, J lost 4 bases, and 9 bases stayed unmatched. The CDR3 sequence: CASRTFGTGSTEAFF. DNA of the CDR3: TGTGCCAGCAGGACCTTCGGGACAGGGAGCACTGAAGCTTTCTTT.

The chain links TRBV24-1 to TRBJ2-1, with D possibly matching TRBD1 (6 bases). Trimming took off 4 bases at V and 12 bases at J, with 12 bases between the two ends. CDR1 and CDR2 (germline): KGHDR, SFDVKD. This CDR3 spans 12 amino acids. The CDR3 nucleotides are TGTGCCACCAGTGAACTGACAGGCTCGCAGTTCTTC. This encodes CATSELTGSQFF.